This entry concerns a single TCR beta chain. The data originate from a study of blood T cell repertoires in COVID-19. From germline, CDR1 is MNHEY and CDR2 SMNVEV (reference sequence). The V gene end was trimmed by 5 bases and the J gene end by 0 bases; junction bases not matched to a gene: 15. The length of the CDR3 is 20 residues. Assay used: immunoSEQ multiplex PCR; TCRdb lists only in-frame clones, some missing. The repertoire includes about 370,000 clones, about 90% of them detected once, and about 3% sits in the top ten. The TCR originated in a woman in her 30s with COVID-19, enrolled during active disease. The chain couples TRBV27 to TRBJ2-4, with 11 bases matching TRBD2. Sequencing input: peripheral blood. CDR3 DNA: TGTGCCAGCAGTCCAAGAAAACTAGCGGGGGACACTCTAGCCAAAAACATTCAGTACTTC. Encoded protein: CASSPRKLAGDTLAKNIQYF.